Reported below is one T cell receptor beta chain. The antigen is not known. The data derive from a study of monozygotic twins with inflammatory bowel disease. Study-wide results and limits: Whereas healthy co-twins had higher TCRbeta diversity (inverse Simpson), IBD patients had lower diversity. Patient-specific immunosuppressive treatments may have made repertoires more variable. For IBD patients, clonotypes shared with others were fewer than for healthy twins, especially with disease activity.

Germline V CDR1 and CDR2: SEHNR, FQNEAQ (reference sequence). This CDR3 contains 15 residues. TCRdb reprocessed the 5' RACE reads and stores each CDR3 protein as one record, lacking DNA. This listing includes over 130,000 distinct CDR3 sequences. The sequenced material came from blood. The sequence was collected from a human donor with ulcerative colitis or Crohn's disease, or a healthy co-twin of an affected twin (not recorded which). The chain uses TRBV7-9 and TRBJ2-7; TCRdb selects TRBD1, and the lack of DNA leaves this call unchecked. CDR3 sequence reads: CASSLPGTGNYEQYF.